Below are 2 T cell receptor beta chains sequenced from a single sample in a study of T cells in women clearing cervical HPV infection. Sequencing was performed with immunoSEQ multiplex PCR; in TCRdb, only in-frame clones are kept and a portion is missing. Listed are some 41,000 clones; 5.8% falls within the top ten. The sample consisted of blood buffy coat. These receptors were obtained from a woman between 18 and 70 years old with a cervical HPV16 infection that either progressed to CIN3+ or cleared (not recorded which).

Note on this clone: The read ends 3 residues shy of where the CDR3 ends; the end is completed using the germline J gene. The V call is TRBV15, the J call TRBJ2-5, with TRBD1 as a possible D gene (6 bases). This CDR3 spans 14 amino acids. The germline CDR1 and CDR2 sequences are LNHNV and YYDKDF (reference sequence). The V end was cut by 6 bases, the J end by 2 bases, with 13 bases between. CDR3 DNA (partial): TGTGCCACCAGGAGGAAGGGACAACAAGAGACC. Translation gives CATRRKGQQET. The whole CDR3 sequence is CATRRKGQQETQYF.

Details on this clone: Read coverage stops 3 residues before the CDR3 terminus; the germline J gene supplies the remainder. The chain links TRBV6-2 or TRBV6-3 to TRBJ1-2; perhaps TRBD1 as D (5 bases). The length of the CDR3 is 15 residues. Germline CDR1 and CDR2: MNHEY and SVGEGT. The covered CDR3 bases are TGTGCCAGCAGTTACTCGGGACTAGCGGTTCTTGAC. This translates into CASSYSGLAVLD. The full CDR3 protein is CASSYSGLAVLDYTF.